One sample yielded the 19 T cell receptor beta chains listed below, sequenced in a study of T cell responses to AZD1222 COVID-19 vaccine. Only in-frame clones appear in the TCRdb table, and some are missing; sequencing was by immunoSEQ multiplex PCR. The repertoire holds over 15,000 clones, with around 81% as singletons. Material: peripheral blood, obtained 28 days after the second AZD1222 dose. These receptors were taken from an adult who received the AZD1222 COVID-19 vaccine.

This rearrangement joins TRBV5-4 to TRBJ2-7; D gene uncertain. The CDR3 length is 15 residues. V lost 2 bases, J lost 0 bases, and 12 bases lay in between. From germline, CDR1 is SGHNT and CDR2 YYREEE (reference sequence). For the CDR3, the DNA is TGTGCCAGCAGCTTTTCCCAATCGAGCTCCTACGAGCAGTACTTC. Protein sequence: CASSFSQSSSYEQYF.

The rearrangement links TRBV2 to TRBJ2-3, with D hard to call. This CDR3 has 14 residues. The V gene lost 4 bases and the J gene lost 1 base, with 9 bases spanning the gap. Germline CDR1 SNHLY, CDR2 FYNNEI. CDR3 DNA: TGTGCCAGCAGTGCAGGCTTTGGCACAGATACGCAGTATTTT. This sequence encodes CASSAGFGTDTQYF.

The chain recombines TRBV30 with TRBJ1-6, with D tentatively TRBD1 (6 bases). V shed 4 bases and J shed 4 bases, with 17 bases lying between them. The CDR3 has 16 amino acids. Germline V lookup: CDR1 GTSNPN, CDR2 SVGIG (reference sequence). The CDR3 protein is CAWIDKQGSYNSPLHF. DNA for the CDR3: TGTGCCTGGATCGATAAACAGGGAAGTTATAATTCACCCCTCCACTTT.

The chain uses TRBV4-1 and TRBJ1-5; the D gene is possibly TRBD1 (5 bases). CDR1 is MGHRA and CDR2 is YSYEKL in the germline V gene. CDR3 size: 15 residues. The ends were cut back, 5 bases at V and 0 bases at J, with 11 bases in the middle. The CDR3 region is CASSYRDHSNQPQHF. The CDR3 nucleotides are TGCGCCAGCAGCTACCGGGACCATAGCAATCAGCCCCAGCATTTT.

V is TRBV14 and J is TRBJ2-7, with D hard to call. The V gene's germline CDR1 is SGHDN and CDR2 FVKESK. V shed 3 bases and J shed 1 base, with 10 bases lying between them. CDR3 size: 14 residues. The CDR3 spells CASSQSGISYEQYF. CDR3 sequence (DNA): TGTGCCAGCAGCCAGTCTGGGATTTCCTACGAGCAGTACTTC.

The rearrangement uses TRBV7-9 and TRBJ2-1; 8 bases fit TRBD1. The germline V gene encodes CDR1 SEHNR and CDR2 FQNEAQ (reference sequence). The CDR3 spans 12 residues. V was pared by 5 bases and J by 9 bases, with 3 bases of the junction left unmatched. The CDR3 sequence: CASSRGTGEQFF. CDR3 DNA: TGTGCCAGCAGCCGCGGGACAGGTGAGCAGTTCTTC.

This chain uses TRBV29-1 with TRBJ2-7; D might be TRBD1 (6 bases). Germline V gene data show CDR1 as SQVTM and CDR2 as ANQGSEA. Trimming cost V 5 bases and J 7 bases, with 18 bases left between them. This CDR3 is 13 amino acids long. The DNA of the CDR3 is TGCAGCGTTACCCGGGACACTCAAGAGGAGCAGTACTTC. This gives the protein CSVTRDTQEEQYF.

This chain connects TRBV5-6 to TRBJ1-1; D might be TRBD1 (5 bases). V dropped 0 bases and J dropped 0 bases, with 12 bases sitting between them. The CDR3 covers 16 residues. The germline gives CDR1 SGHDT, CDR2 YYEEEE. The CDR3 sequence: CASSLEGDRVNTEAFF. The CDR3, as DNA: TGTGCCAGCAGCTTGGAAGGGGATAGGGTGAACACTGAAGCTTTCTTT.

This sequence joins TRBV7-2 and TRBJ2-1, with TRBD2 identical over 8 bases. The length of the CDR3 is 16 residues. With V trimmed by 1 base and J by 7 bases, 9 bases remained unmatched. Per germline, CDR1 SGHTA and CDR2 FQGNSA. CDR3 DNA sequence: TGTGCCAGCAGCTTAGTGGGGCTAGCGGGTAAAAATGAGCAGTTCTTC. Translating it yields CASSLVGLAGKNEQFF.

This chain links TRBV3-1 (or the pseudogene TRBV3-2) with TRBJ1-2; 9 bases align to TRBD1. With V trimmed by 4 bases and J by 0 bases, 3 bases remained unmatched. The CDR3 totals 15 residues. Germline CDR1 LGHDT, CDR2 YNNKEL (reference sequence). The CDR3: CASSPRTGANYGYTF. The CDR3 DNA sequence: TGTGCCAGCAGCCCCCGGACAGGGGCTAACTATGGCTACACCTTC.

This clone appeared once. This sequence joins TRBV7-6 and TRBJ1-2, with D unresolved. Germline V gives CDR1 SGHVS, CDR2 FNYEAQ. The ends were cut back, 3 bases at V and 3 bases at J, with 14 bases in the middle. The length of the CDR3 is 15 residues. CDR3 residues: CASSFGPGDDYGYTF. The CDR3 DNA is TGTGCCAGCAGCTTCGGTCCGGGAGATGACTATGGCTACACCTTC.

The chain recombines TRBV5-4 with TRBJ2-6, with a tentative D call TRBD2 (6 bases). Deletions cut 0 bases from V and 2 bases from J, with 12 bases between. Germline V lookup: CDR1 SGHNT, CDR2 YYREEE (reference sequence). The CDR3 spans 17 residues. CDR3 region: CASSLGPPGAGANVLTF. In DNA form, the CDR3 reads TGTGCCAGCAGCTTGGGGCCGCCGGGGGCTGGGGCCAACGTCCTGACTTTC.

By share of the sample, this clone is medium-sized (0.01 to 0.1%). The V call is TRBV2, the J call TRBJ2-1; 10 bases are shared with TRBD2. V shed 6 bases and J 3 bases; nucleotides not matched to a gene: 5. The CDR3 is made up of 15 amino acids. The germline gives CDR1 SNHLY, CDR2 FYNNEI. The CDR3 region is CASRETSGFYNEQFF. The CDR3 coding sequence is TGTGCCAGCAGAGAGACTAGCGGGTTCTACAATGAGCAGTTCTTC.

On this clone itself: Since a far larger clone is one base different, this is likely a read error. The chain links TRBV4-3 to TRBJ2-2; D uncertain. The CDR3 is 12 residues long. Germline V gene data show CDR1 as LGHNA and CDR2 as YSLEER. This CDR3 reads CPSSPTWGELFF. The CDR3 DNA reads TGCCCCAGCAGCCCGACCTGGGGGGAGCTGTTTTTT.

This rearrangement joins TRBV5-1 to TRBJ2-2; D is perhaps TRBD1 (5 bases). Germline V gene sequence: CDR1 SGHRS, CDR2 YFSETQ. CDR3 length: 13 residues. V lost 3 bases and J lost 6, with 9 bases in between. This chain's CDR3 is CASSSDRPGELFF. In DNA form, the CDR3 reads TGCGCCAGCAGCTCCGACAGACCCGGGGAGCTGTTTTTT.

J is TRBJ2-1 and V is TRBV7-9, with D maybe TRBD1 (6 bases). CDR3 size: 17 residues. V was clipped by 3 bases and J by 0 bases, with 15 bases between them. Germline V gene lookup returns CDR1 SEHNR and CDR2 FQNEAQ (reference sequence). The CDR3 reads CASSFFTGMSSYNEQFF. The DNA for the CDR3 is TGTGCCAGCAGCTTCTTTACAGGGATGAGCTCCTACAATGAGCAGTTCTTC.

This clone was counted between two and nine times. V usage is TRBV11-3 and J usage is TRBJ2-7; the match to TRBD1 covers 9 bases. CDR1 is SGHNT, CDR2 YENEEA, per germline. With 5 bases clipped from V and 1 base from J, the junction kept 3 bases outside the gene matches. The CDR3 extends over 14 amino acids. This chain's CDR3 is CASSHRGLSYEQYF. In DNA, the CDR3 is TGTGCCAGCAGCCACAGGGGGCTTTCCTACGAGCAGTACTTC.

The rearrangement joins TRBV5-1 to TRBJ1-2; 7 bases line up with TRBD1. Germline CDR1 SGHRS, CDR2 YFSETQ. CDR3 size: 13 residues. V shed 1 base, J shed 10 bases, and the junction held 7 bases outside the gene matches. The CDR3 DNA reads as TGCGCCAGCAGCTTGAATTCGCAGGGGGACTACACCTTC. Translating it yields CASSLNSQGDYTF.

The chain joins TRBV5-1 to TRBJ2-4; 9 bases line up with TRBD1. With V trimmed by 0 bases and J by 3 bases, 4 bases remained unmatched. The V gene's germline CDR1 is SGHRS and CDR2 YFSETQ. This CDR3 is built from 16 residues. The CDR3 region has the DNA TGCGCCAGCAGCTTGGGGGACAGGGCGTACAAAAACATTCAGTACTTC. As protein: CASSLGDRAYKNIQYF.